This TCR beta chain was observed in a study of blood T cells in healthy people across ages. The CDR3 runs to 12 residues. V shed 2 bases and J shed 8 bases, with 7 bases lying between them. On this clonotype: Its target is not known.

Study results and caveats: Strongly correlated with naive T cell percentage was TCR beta diversity.

With a J-beta primer mix and a sample-barcoded 5' primer, a second PCR ran 7 to 11 cycles. Carrying 12 random nucleotides, a template-switch adaptor labeled each individual cDNA molecule. All samples gave at least 2.5 million CDR3-containing paired-end reads. TCRdb fed the 5' RACE reads into MiXCR, producing one record per CDR3 protein. The table shows 600,000 to 650,000 distinct CDR3 sequences, with around three fifths occurring only once. The sample comprised blood. The sequence was obtained from a man aged 60 to 69 in good health. The V gene is TRBV12-3 or TRBV12-4, the J gene TRBJ2-1; D ambiguous. Here the CDR3 DNA reads TGTGCCAGCAGTTTATGGGAACATGAGCAGTTCTTC. It specifies CASSLWEHEQFF.